Listed here are 24 T cell receptor beta chains from one sample, sequenced in a study of beta chain features in type 1 diabetes (dated by TCRdb to 2016 to 2019). Libraries were constructed by the immunoSEQ multiplex PCR assay. The entire amount of isolated RNA was reverse transcribed using the High Capacity cDNA Reverse Transcription Kit, so the sequenced TCRB transcripts were expressed ones. TCRdb limited this immuneACCESS table to in-frame rearrangements with V and J called. A share of clones is missing; checked studies link under half to unresolved V genes, and the rest is unexplained. The sample yields approximately 400,000 clones; approximately 15% were counted once. 0.019% of the sample lies in the top ten. Input material: naive CD4+ T cells from blood. Explained via the paper, the cell subset or site label denotes: true naive CD4+ T cells. The origin of the receptors is a young woman in good health.

This clone was seen more than once but under ten times. The J gene is TRBJ2-1, the V gene TRBV28, with 12 bases identical to TRBD2. J gave up 7 bases and V 3 bases, and 7 bases lay outside the gene matches. CDR3 length: 16 amino acids. CDR1 and CDR2 from the germline V gene are MDHEN and SYDVKM. CDR3 in DNA: TGTGCCAGCAGTTTCGGACTAGCGGGAAGGCGAAATGAGCAGTTCTTC. Translated, it gives CASSFGLAGRRNEQFF.

This clone was detected a few times. The chain is built from TRBV18 and TRBJ2-2, with 11 positions matching TRBD2. The CDR3 totals 17 residues. Germline V lookup: CDR1 KGHSH, CDR2 LQKENI. V dropped 5 bases and J dropped 1; count of bases not matched to a gene: 6. The DNA for the CDR3 is TGTGCCAGCTCAGCAACCGGACTAGCGGGGAACACCGGGGAGCTGTTTTTT. Its translation: CASSATGLAGNTGELFF.

This clone was recorded a few times. The chain carries TRBV28 and TRBJ2-7, with D uncertain. Trimming removed 6 bases at V and 4 bases at J, with 13 bases between. Germline V gene lookup returns CDR1 MDHEN and CDR2 SYDVKM. CDR3 length equals 13 residues. CDR3 in amino acids: CASSFHGQYEQYF. The CDR3 DNA reads as TGTGCCAGCAGCTTCCACGGTCAATACGAGCAGTACTTC. The full variable domain, completed using reference TRBV28 and TRBJ2-7, is DVKVTQSSRYLVKRTGEKVFLECVQDMDHENMFWYRQDPGLGLRLIYFSYDVKMKEKGDIPEGYSVSREKKERFSLILESASTNQTSMYLCASSFHGQYEQYFGPGTRLTVT.

This clone was counted only a few times. This chain links TRBV29-1 with TRBJ1-4; 8 bases align to TRBD1. With V trimmed by 5 bases and J by 8 bases, 7 bases remained unmatched. The germline CDR1 and CDR2 sequences are SQVTM and ANQGSEA. CDR3 size: 13 residues. The CDR3 DNA follows: TGCAGCGTTCTAGGGACAGGCGAGGAAAAACTGTTTTTT. It encodes CSVLGTGEEKLFF.

J is TRBJ2-7 and V is TRBV28, with 7 bases aligning to TRBD1. The CDR3 extends over 11 amino acids. Germline trimming cut 8 bases from V and 2 bases from J; bases unmatched to any gene: 0. The germline V gene encodes CDR1 MDHEN and CDR2 SYDVKM. The chain's CDR3 is CASGTAYEQYF. CDR3 DNA: TGTGCCAGCGGGACAGCCTACGAGCAGTACTTC.

The CDR3 loop reads CASRFSDRSSYEQYF. The CDR3, as DNA: TGTGCCAGCAGATTCTCAGACAGGAGCTCCTACGAGCAGTACTTC. J is TRBJ2-7 and V is TRBV2; D perhaps matches TRBD1 (6 bases). Germline CDR1 is SNHLY and CDR2 is FYNNEI. V gave up 6 bases and J gave up 0 bases, with 15 bases separating them. The CDR3 has 15 amino acids.

The gene calls are TRBV5-1 and TRBJ2-1; 7 bases match TRBD2. The ends lost 0 bases at V and 6 bases at J; junction bases unmatched: 6. From germline, CDR1 is SGHRS and CDR2 YFSETQ. CDR3 length: 15 residues. The CDR3 sequence: CASSLAAGVGNEQFF. Here the CDR3 DNA reads TGCGCCAGCAGCTTGGCTGCGGGAGTAGGCAATGAGCAGTTCTTC.

This clone showed up just a few times. The chain uses TRBV27 and TRBJ2-2; 9 positions agree with TRBD2. J gave up 1 base and V 1 base, and 7 bases lay outside the gene matches. Germline V lookup: CDR1 MNHEY, CDR2 SMNVEV (reference sequence). This CDR3 is 18 amino acids long. CDR3 nucleotide sequence: TGTGCCAGCAGTTTATTTGGTAGCGGGAGCGAGAACACCGGGGAGCTGTTTTTT. Residues: CASSLFGSGSENTGELFF.

The gene calls are TRBV15 and TRBJ2-3; 12 bases align to TRBD2. The CDR3 is 18 amino acids. Germline V gene data show CDR1 as LNHNV and CDR2 as YYDKDF (reference sequence). J gave up 2 bases and V 1 base, and 7 bases lay outside the gene matches. The CDR3: CATSRGPWTSGATDTQYF. The CDR3 nucleotides are TGTGCCACCAGCAGAGGCCCTTGGACTAGCGGGGCCACAGATACGCAGTATTTT. Combining the CDR3 with reference TRBV15 and TRBJ2-3 gives the whole variable domain DAMVIQNPRYQVTQFGKPVTLSCSQTLNHNVMYWYQQKSSQAPKLLFHYYDKDFNNEADTPDNFQSRRPNTSFCFLDIRSPGLGDTAMYLCATSRGPWTSGATDTQYFGPGTRLTVL.

There are a few counts of this clone. The CDR3 loop is CSVEPYSGNSTDTQYF. The CDR3 coding sequence is TGCAGCGTTGAACCCTATAGCGGAAATAGCACAGATACGCAGTATTTT. V gene TRBV29-1 combines with J gene TRBJ2-3; a possible D gene is TRBD2 (6 bases). Trimming took 2 bases from V and 0 from J, leaving 15 bases between them. Germline values: CDR1 SQVTM, CDR2 ANQGSEA. The CDR3 loop spans 16 amino acids.

The V call is TRBV30, the J call TRBJ2-7; 7 bases are a match to TRBD1. CDR1 and CDR2 (germline): GTSNPN, SVGIG (reference sequence). V shed 1 base and J 6 bases; nucleotides not matched to a gene: 12. CDR3 length equals 15 residues. CDR3 amino acids: CAWSAIDRDVGEQYF. The CDR3 nucleotides are TGTGCCTGGAGTGCAATCGACAGGGATGTGGGCGAGCAGTACTTC.

V is TRBV5-1 and J is TRBJ1-5, with D uncertain. V dropped 0 bases and J dropped 1 base, with 5 bases sitting between them. The germline V gene has CDR1 SGHRS and CDR2 YFSETQ. The CDR3 spans 14 residues. This chain's CDR3 is CASSLAGSNQPQHF. CDR3 nucleotides: TGCGCCAGCAGCTTGGCCGGGAGCAATCAGCCCCAGCATTTT.

This clone was detected only a few times. V is TRBV7-2 and J is TRBJ2-1; 8 positions agree with TRBD2. CDR1 is SGHTA and CDR2 is FQGNSA in the germline V gene. The CDR3 sequence is 17 residues long. After removal of 2 bases from V and 2 bases from J, the junction contained 8 bases not matched to a gene. The CDR3 loop reads CASSLPRPGRAYNEQFF. CDR3 DNA sequence: TGTGCCAGCAGCTTACCCCGACCCGGGAGGGCCTACAATGAGCAGTTCTTC. Based on the CDR3 plus reference TRBV7-2 and TRBJ2-1, the full variable domain is GAGVSQSPSNKVTEKGKDVELRCDPISGHTALYWYRQSLGQGLEFLIYFQGNSAPDKSGLPSDRFSAERTGGSVSTLTIQRTQQEDSAVYLCASSLPRPGRAYNEQFFGPGTRLTVL.

This clone was seen a handful of times. The chain carries TRBV2 and TRBJ1-5; D not certain. The CDR3 covers 12 residues. Trimming cost V 9 bases and J 11 bases, with 17 bases left between them. Germline lookup yields CDR1 SNHLY and CDR2 FYNNEI. CDR3 loop: CASSPQAESQHF. CDR3 bases: TGTGCCAGTTCCCCCCAAGCGGAGTCCCAGCATTTT.

V and J are TRBV5-4 and TRBJ2-1, with 11 bases aligning to TRBD2. V shed 4 bases and J 0 bases; nucleotides not matched to a gene: 9. This CDR3 spans 18 amino acids. CDR1 is SGHNT and CDR2 is YYREEE in the germline V gene (reference sequence). CDR3 coding DNA: TGTGCCAGCAGCCCTCCGGGACTAGCGGTGAGCTCCTACAATGAGCAGTTCTTC. It translates to CASSPPGLAVSSYNEQFF.

The chain has TRBV29-1 and TRBJ2-4; unclear D gene. Germline values: CDR1 SQVTM, CDR2 ANQGSEA. V was clipped by 6 bases and J by 5 bases, with 14 bases between them. CDR3 size: 13 residues. CDR3 protein: CSVRGGGQNIQYF. Here the CDR3 DNA reads TGCAGCGTCCGAGGTGGCGGCCAAAACATTCAGTACTTC.

For this clone: The sample carries other DNA sequences with the same CDR3. This CDR3 is CASSQDRYGYTF. The CDR3 nucleotides are TGTGCCAGCAGCCAAGACAGATATGGCTACACCTTC. V usage is TRBV14 and J usage is TRBJ1-2; D call uncertain. Deletions cut 0 bases from V and 5 bases from J, with 4 bases between. This CDR3 has 12 amino acids. The germline V gene encodes CDR1 SGHDN and CDR2 FVKESK.

This clone has only a few counts. Other DNA variants within this sample encode the same CDR3. The J gene is TRBJ2-5, the V gene TRBV29-1; D not certain. The V and J ends lost 1 base and 1 base respectively, with 4 bases between them. The CDR3 sequence is 12 residues long. Germline V gives CDR1 SQVTM, CDR2 ANQGSEA. CDR3: CSVEGSQETQYF. The CDR3 nucleotides are TGCAGCGTTGAAGGGAGCCAAGAGACCCAGTACTTC.

The V and J genes are TRBV15 and TRBJ2-1; no reliable D call. The CDR3 has 17 residues. Trimming stripped 6 bases from V and 5 bases from J, with 23 bases between. Germline values: CDR1 LNHNV, CDR2 YYDKDF (reference sequence). DNA of the CDR3: TGTGCCACCAGGGCCGGCAGTCACAGCAAACCTCACAATGAGCAGTTCTTC. Residues: CATRAGSHSKPHNEQFF.

The chain uses TRBV2 and TRBJ2-1; D might be TRBD2 (5 bases). Per germline, CDR1 SNHLY and CDR2 FYNNEI. The CDR3 runs to 13 residues. V was shortened by 7 bases and J by 6 bases, with 13 bases between the two germline ends. CDR3 sequence: CASTRGSVNEQFF. Written as DNA, the CDR3 is TGTGCCAGCACTCGGGGATCCGTCAATGAGCAGTTCTTC. Drawing the rest from reference TRBV2 and TRBJ2-1, the complete variable domain is EPEVTQTPSHQVTQMGQEVILRCVPISNHLYFYWYRQILGQKVEFLVSFYNNEISEKSEIFDDQFSVERPDGSNFTLKIRSTKLEDSAMYFCASTRGSVNEQFFGPGTRLTVL.

V and J are TRBV21-1 and TRBJ2-1; no check of the table's D call, TRBD2, against the DNA was made. TRBV21-1 is a pseudogene segment. The CDR3 contains 16 residues. CDR3 coding DNA: TGTGCCAGCAGCCCCCGACTAGCGGGAGGGACAGGGGAGCAGTTCTTC. This gives the protein CASSPRLAGGTGEQFF.

This clone was observed a few times. V and J are TRBV19 and TRBJ2-4; 11 bases align to TRBD1. V shed 4 bases and J 14 bases; nucleotides not matched to a gene: 10. Germline CDR1 reads LNHDA; CDR2 reads SQIVND (reference sequence). This CDR3 spans 14 amino acids. CDR3 protein: CASSTDEPGQGEYF. In DNA form, the CDR3 reads TGTGCCAGTAGTACGGATGAACCGGGACAGGGGGAGTACTTC.

This clone was observed a handful of times. The chain has TRBV5-1 and TRBJ2-1, with D possibly TRBD2 on 7 matching bases. This CDR3 has 15 amino acids. Trimming stripped 0 bases from V and 6 bases from J, with 13 bases between. The germline CDR1 and CDR2 sequences are SGHRS and YFSETQ. This CDR3 reads CASSLASGGGNEQFF. The CDR3 DNA is TGCGCCAGCAGCTTGGCTAGCGGAGGGGGCAATGAGCAGTTCTTC. Based on the CDR3 plus reference TRBV5-1 and TRBJ2-1, the full variable domain is KAGVTQTPRYLIKTRGQQVTLSCSPISGHRSVSWYQQTPGQGLQFLFEYFSETQRNKGNFPGRFSGRQFSNSRSEMNVSTLELGDSALYLCASSLASGGGNEQFFGPGTRLTVL.

CDR3 bases: TGCAGCGTTAACAGGGAAGCGAACACCGGGGAGCTGTTTTTT. Protein: CSVNREANTGELFF. The gene calls are TRBV29-1 and TRBJ2-2, with D possibly matching TRBD1 (6 bases). V was cut by 5 bases and J by 0 bases, with 10 bases left in between. Germline V CDR1 and CDR2: SQVTM, ANQGSEA. The CDR3 is 14 residues long.